A selection of T cell receptor beta chains follows, all from one sample in a study of a mutant IDH1 vaccine in newly diagnosed glioma. TCRdb's table, derived via immunoSEQ multiplex PCR, lists solely in-frame clones and lacks some. Of tens of thousands of clones listed, about 80% are singletons. The antigens for these receptors are not known. The sequencing used PBMCs, collected from a glioma patient whose treatment included an IDH1 peptide vaccine. The receptors shown here come from a man aged 35 to 55 with glioma. The CDR3 runs from the conserved cysteine through the conserved F or W. The order of the fields is V gene, J gene, CDR3 protein.

TRBV6-5	TRBJ2-3	CASSRGLAGDTQYF
TRBV6-1	TRBJ1-1	CASSGMVNTEAFF
TRBV5-6	TRBJ2-7	CASSSQGARIEQYF
TRBV12-5	TRBJ1-2	CASGLVISGSNYGYTF
TRBV18	TRBJ2-5	CASSETLQETQYF
TRBV18	TRBJ2-2	CASSPAVGDGELFF
TRBV19	TRBJ1-5	CASSASEYSNQPQHF
TRBV6-5	TRBJ2-7	CASGGRARGDEQYF
TRBV6-5	TRBJ1-5	CASSYALSGPQHF
TRBV9	TRBJ2-3	CASSVRTGHSTDTQYF
TRBV2	TRBJ1-3	CASSARTGSGNTIYF
TRBV6-5	TRBJ2-7	CASKSYRDFYEQYF
TRBV7-2	TRBJ2-5	CASSPGGVRETQYF
TRBV7-2	TRBJ1-2	CASSPRAGWNYGYTF
TRBV5-5	TRBJ2-5	CASSWRAVQETQYF
TRBV6-1	TRBJ2-1	CASSEAGHTTYNEQFF
TRBV7-6	TRBJ1-4	CASSLGPPNQKLFF
TRBV10-3	TRBJ2-1	CAISGRDRFLNEQFF
TRBV28	TRBJ2-5	CASSFVGQGLETQYF
TRBV19	TRBJ2-3	CASTPGASGSISTDTQYF
TRBV19	TRBJ2-3	CASSPPGTGGLADTQYF
TRBV19	TRBJ2-1	CATREGGNEQFF
TRBV19	TRBJ2-1	CASSSPGGRPEQFF
TRBV5-4	TRBJ2-3	CASRRGIADTDTQYF
TRBV27	TRBJ2-1	CASSPSGGSGLENEQFF
TRBV7-9	TRBJ2-1	CASSYPDTGPDNEQFF
TRBV14	TRBJ1-1	CASSPRAGNTEAFF
TRBV5-5	TRBJ1-2	CASSLNERGYGYTF
TRBV7-9	TRBJ2-7	CASSLDADYEQYF
TRBV9	TRBJ2-7	CASSFRTGGSYEQYF
TRBV7-2	TRBJ1-1	CASDEGGETEAFF
TRBV27	TRBJ2-7	CASRLGQYSYEQYF
TRBV7-7	TRBJ2-5	CASSPRGVQETQYF
TRBV7-7	TRBJ1-1	CASSLDSNTEAFF
TRBV7-8	TRBJ1-4	CASSLVQSEKLFF
TRBV18	TRBJ1-5	CASSPFGQGNQPQHF
TRBV10-2	TRBJ1-1	CASSESKDRRTFF
TRBV6-5	TRBJ1-1	CASSTDRRVTEAFF
TRBV29-1	TRBJ1-3	CSVEGWGPGNTIYF
TRBV5-5	TRBJ2-5	CASSLDREGQETQYF
TRBV27	TRBJ2-3	CASRASGRYTDTQYF
TRBV10-2	TRBJ1-1	CASSENRNTEAFF
TRBV19	TRBJ2-7	CASSIDEGTSYEQYF
TRBV27	TRBJ1-4	CASSLGGLEKLFF